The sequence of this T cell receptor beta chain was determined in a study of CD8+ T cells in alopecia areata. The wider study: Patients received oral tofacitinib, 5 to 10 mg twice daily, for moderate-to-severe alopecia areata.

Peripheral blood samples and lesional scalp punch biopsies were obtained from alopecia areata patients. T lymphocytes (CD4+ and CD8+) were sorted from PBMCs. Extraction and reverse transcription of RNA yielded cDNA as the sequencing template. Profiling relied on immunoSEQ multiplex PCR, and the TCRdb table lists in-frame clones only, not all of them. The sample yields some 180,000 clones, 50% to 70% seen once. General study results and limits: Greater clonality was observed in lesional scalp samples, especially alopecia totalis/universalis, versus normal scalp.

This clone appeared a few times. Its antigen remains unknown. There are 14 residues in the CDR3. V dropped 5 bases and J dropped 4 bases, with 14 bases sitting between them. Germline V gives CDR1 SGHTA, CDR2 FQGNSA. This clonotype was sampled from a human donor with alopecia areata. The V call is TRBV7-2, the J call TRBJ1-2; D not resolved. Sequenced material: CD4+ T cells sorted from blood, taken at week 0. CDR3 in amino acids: CASSPIQAVYGYTF. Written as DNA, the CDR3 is TGTGCCAGCAGCCCTATTCAGGCAGTCTATGGCTACACCTTC. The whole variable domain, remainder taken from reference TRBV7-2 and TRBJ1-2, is GAGVSQSPSNKVTEKGKDVELRCDPISGHTALYWYRQSLGQGLEFLIYFQGNSAPDKSGLPSDRFSAERTGGSVSTLTIQRTQQEDSAVYLCASSPIQAVYGYTFGSGTRLTVV.